Following are 17 T cell receptor beta chains from one sample sequenced in a study of blood T cell repertoires in COVID-19. The data were produced by immunoSEQ multiplex PCR, yet TCRdb's version contains in-frame clones alone and is incomplete. This sample carries around 260,000 clones, about 87% of them seen once, and the ten largest clones take roughly 4%. Sequencing used peripheral blood. These TCRs come from a man aged 55 to 70 who had recovered from COVID-19.

This clone was recorded only once. The chain has TRBV4-1 and TRBJ2-7; 8 bases are shared with TRBD1. This CDR3 is built from 15 residues. CDR1 and CDR2 from the germline V gene are MGHRA and YSYEKL. Unmatched junction bases numbered 6, after V lost 2 bases and J lost 3 bases. CDR3 sequence (DNA): TGCGCCAGCAGCCAATCGGACAGGGTCGGCTACGAGCAGTACTTC. Translation: CASSQSDRVGYEQYF.

The chain recombines TRBV6-6 with TRBJ1-5; D unclear. Germline V gene sequence: CDR1 MNHNY, CDR2 SVGAGI (reference sequence). CDR3 length equals 12 residues. V shed 8 bases and J shed 6 bases, with 11 bases lying between them. In nucleotides, the CDR3 is TGTGCCAGCCGGGAGGCCGGTCAGCCCCAGCATTTT. Encoded protein: CASREAGQPQHF.

The rearrangement links TRBV3-1 (or the pseudogene TRBV3-2) to TRBJ2-1, with a weak D call TRBD1 (6 bases). CDR3 length equals 14 residues. Germline V gene data show CDR1 as LGHDT and CDR2 as YNNKEL (reference sequence). Trimming pared 6 bases from V and 7 bases from J, leaving 16 bases between. The CDR3 bases are TGTGCCAGCAGGGATACAGGGCATGGGAATGAGCAGTTCTTC. Its translation: CASRDTGHGNEQFF.

The rearrangement links TRBV2 to TRBJ1-1, with D perhaps matching TRBD1 (5 bases). Per the germline V gene, CDR1 is SNHLY and CDR2 is FYNNEI. V was trimmed by 0 bases and J by 3 bases, leaving 8 bases between them. The CDR3 spans 14 residues. This CDR3 reads CASSEAGRDTEAFF. CDR3 DNA: TGTGCCAGCAGTGAAGCCGGCAGGGACACTGAAGCTTTCTTT.

This clone appeared a few times. This chain uses TRBV7-2 with TRBJ2-7; no reliable D call. The V and J ends lost 3 bases and 1 base respectively, with 10 bases between them. This CDR3 is 14 amino acids long. CDR1 SGHTA and CDR2 FQGNSA come from the germline V gene. As DNA, the CDR3 is TGTGCCAGCAGCTTGAACTTCAAGTCCTACGAGCAGTACTTC. Amino acids: CASSLNFKSYEQYF.

The chain couples TRBV27 to TRBJ2-7, with 8 positions matching TRBD2. CDR3 size: 13 residues. Trimming at V came to 5 bases and at J to 7 bases, leaving 7 bases not matched to a gene. CDR1 is MNHEY, CDR2 SMNVEV, per germline (reference sequence). The CDR3 DNA is TGTGCCAGCAGTCGGGGGGGGCTGGGGGAGCAGTACTTC. Its translation: CASSRGGLGEQYF.

The V gene is TRBV3-1 (or the pseudogene TRBV3-2), the J gene TRBJ2-5, with 7 nucleotides matching TRBD2. Germline CDR1 reads LGHDT; CDR2 reads YNNKEL (reference sequence). The V segment lost 4 bases and the J segment 1 base; nucleotides outside the gene matches: 3. CDR3 length: 14 residues. In DNA form, the CDR3 reads TGTGCCAGCAGCCTGGGACTACGCCAAGAGACCCAGTACTTC. This codes for CASSLGLRQETQYF.

The chain employs TRBV5-4 and TRBJ2-2, with D maybe TRBD2 (6 bases). Germline CDR1 reads SGHNT; CDR2 reads YYREEE (reference sequence). V gave up 0 bases and J gave up 0 bases, with 12 bases separating them. The CDR3 spans 17 residues. The CDR3 loop is CASSLAGRGANTGELFF. DNA for the CDR3: TGTGCCAGCAGCTTGGCCGGGAGAGGGGCGAACACCGGGGAGCTGTTTTTT.

This clone was seen just once. The V call is TRBV25-1, the J call TRBJ1-3; D ambiguous. The germline V gene has CDR1 MGHDK and CDR2 SYGVNS. V was pared by 3 bases and J by 0 bases, with 6 bases between. The CDR3 spans 14 residues. The CDR3 sequence is CASSDNGSGNTIYF. The CDR3 coding sequence is TGTGCCAGCAGTGATAACGGCTCTGGAAACACCATATATTTT.

Written as DNA, the CDR3 is TGTGCCAGTAGTAGGACTGTAGATACGCAGTATTTT. It yields the protein CASSRTVDTQYF. The V call is TRBV19, the J call TRBJ2-3, with TRBD2 as a possible D gene (5 bases). Germline values: CDR1 LNHDA, CDR2 SQIVND (reference sequence). The V and J ends lost 4 bases and 5 bases respectively, with 7 bases between them. This CDR3 region has 12 residues.

V usage is TRBV19 and J usage is TRBJ2-3; 12 bases map to TRBD2. The V gene's germline CDR1 is LNHDA and CDR2 SQIVND (reference sequence). V was clipped by 9 bases and J by 6 bases; unmatched bases: 16. The CDR3 covers 17 residues. The CDR3 here is CASSPNPLAGGLDTQYF. DNA of the CDR3: TGTGCCAGCTCACCCAACCCCCTAGCGGGGGGGCTGGATACGCAGTATTTT. Supplemented by reference TRBV19 and TRBJ2-3, the full variable domain reads DGGITQSPKYLFRKEGQNVTLSCEQNLNHDAMYWYRQDPGQGLRLIYYSQIVNDFQKGDIAEGYSVSREKKESFPLTVTSAQKNPTAFYLCASSPNPLAGGLDTQYFGPGTRLTVL.

The chain is built from TRBV4-2 and TRBJ1-1; D ambiguous. V was cut by 1 base and J by 10 bases, with 13 bases left in between. Germline CDR1 LGHNA, CDR2 YNFKEQ. This CDR3 comprises 13 residues. In DNA, the CDR3 is TGTGCCAGCAGCCAAGTGCGGGGAGAAGGAGCTTTCTTT. Translating gives CASSQVRGEGAFF.

The gene calls are TRBV7-8 and TRBJ2-5; D remains ambiguous. This CDR3 has 16 residues. V was cut by 0 bases and J by 7 bases, with 18 bases left in between. The germline V gene has CDR1 SGHVS and CDR2 FQNEAQ. In nucleotides, the CDR3 is TGTGCCAGCAGCTTAGCGCCAGGCGCTGAAACCGGGACCCAGTACTTC. It is translated as CASSLAPGAETGTQYF.

CDR3 protein: CASSRTTGVDEKLFF. In DNA form, the CDR3 reads TGTGCCAGCAGCCGGACTACAGGGGTCGATGAAAAACTGTTTTTT. The chain couples TRBV14 to TRBJ1-4; 7 bases agree with TRBD1. With V trimmed by 4 bases and J by 6 bases, 8 bases remained unmatched. From germline, CDR1 is SGHDN and CDR2 FVKESK. The length of the CDR3 is 15 residues.

The gene calls are TRBV2 and TRBJ1-5; 9 nucleotides line up with TRBD1. Trimming took 6 bases from V and 0 from J; bases not matched to a gene: 3. CDR3 length: 15 residues. Germline V gives CDR1 SNHLY, CDR2 FYNNEI. The CDR3 sequence is CASRWTGDSNQPQHF. The CDR3 DNA sequence: TGTGCCAGCAGGTGGACAGGGGATAGCAATCAGCCCCAGCATTTT.

The V call is TRBV5-1, the J call TRBJ2-5, with a tentative D call TRBD1 (6 bases). CDR3 size: 15 residues. The germline V and J ends were trimmed by 0 bases and 5 bases, with 14 bases remaining between them. CDR1 and CDR2 from the germline V gene are SGHRS and YFSETQ. CDR3 DNA: TGCGCCAGCAGCTTGGGGTGGGGGCAATACGAGACCCAGTACTTC. This gives the protein CASSLGWGQYETQYF.

The chain carries TRBV18 and TRBJ2-3, with unresolved D. V was trimmed by 6 bases and J by 0 bases, leaving 13 bases between them. Germline V gene sequence: CDR1 KGHSH, CDR2 LQKENI. There are 15 residues in the CDR3. The CDR3 loop reads CASSRNQESTDTQYF. The CDR3 DNA sequence: TGTGCCAGCTCCAGAAATCAGGAAAGCACAGATACGCAGTATTTT.